This T cell receptor beta chain derives from a study of regulatory T cells in long-lasting Graves disease. The study's findings and limits: Persistent cases favored TRBV28, TRBJ1-2 and TRBJ2-5.

In this sample, this clonotype turned up many times. As yet, its antigen is unknown. Construction of the TCR beta libraries employed iRepertoire HTBI primers in conjunction with Arm-PCR of CDR3 regions. Using its own MiXCR run on the multiplex PCR reads, TCRdb lists one record per CDR3 protein. Here the sample spans 550,000 to 650,000 distinct CDR3 sequences, 15% to 20% being singletons. The time point was: newly diagnosed GD, antithyroid drugs for less than 3 months. The authors made the TCR library using RNA they extracted from PBMCs. An endocrinology department in Xi'an, China, recruited the patients. The CDR3 runs to 15 residues. The germline V gene encodes CDR1 MNHEY and CDR2 SVGEGT. The V and J ends lost 0 bases and 2 bases respectively, with 10 bases between them. The sample also formed part of further work on T cells in Graves' hyperthyroidism and ophthalmopathy. That work states: During a first-round RT-PCR of the TCR CDR3, the HTBI primer set was used. For ophthalmopathy, model prediction preceded onset by a median approximately 6 months.

The chain carries TRBV6-2 or TRBV6-3 and TRBJ1-2, with D perhaps matching TRBD1 (5 bases). The sample consisted of peripheral blood mononuclear cells (PBMCs), taken at new diagnosis, from a patient treated with antithyroid drugs. This TCR derives from a man between 18 and 29 years old with Graves disease. CDR3 loop: CASSYSGATNYGYTF. The CDR3 DNA reads as TGTGCCAGCAGTTACTCCGGGGCAACGAACTATGGCTACACCTTC.